The source of this TCR beta chain is a study of cytomegalovirus exposure and HLA in healthy donors. Germline-derived CDR1 and CDR2 are LNHDA and SQIVND (reference sequence). CDR3 length: 15 amino acids. The trim removed 5 bases at V and 4 bases at J, leaving 7 bases unmatched. Concerning this clone: Its antigen is still unknown.

The PCR employed 60 Vbeta primers together with 13 Jbeta primers. Assay: immunoSEQ multiplex PCR; the TCRdb copy retains only in-frame clones and omits some. Here the sample spans under 200,000 clones, less than 75% being singletons. Notes on the study in general: Later analysis showed TCR association rates varying by HLA locus, highest for DRB1 and lowest for HLA-C. It was reported in a later analysis that an Asian-associated ancestry cluster showed fewer N-insertions than the approximately 670-donor mean. The authors reported that TCR beta sequences could predict HLA-A and HLA-B alleles. These predictions were accurate for most subjects in the first cohort.

This clonotype was obtained from a girl aged 10 to 17 in good health and CMV-seronegative. The sample comprised PBMCs. V is TRBV19 and J is TRBJ2-7; the match to TRBD1 covers 11 bases. This chain's CDR3 is CASSARDRGSYEQYF. In DNA form, the CDR3 reads TGTGCCAGTAGTGCCCGGGACAGGGGGTCTTACGAGCAGTACTTC.